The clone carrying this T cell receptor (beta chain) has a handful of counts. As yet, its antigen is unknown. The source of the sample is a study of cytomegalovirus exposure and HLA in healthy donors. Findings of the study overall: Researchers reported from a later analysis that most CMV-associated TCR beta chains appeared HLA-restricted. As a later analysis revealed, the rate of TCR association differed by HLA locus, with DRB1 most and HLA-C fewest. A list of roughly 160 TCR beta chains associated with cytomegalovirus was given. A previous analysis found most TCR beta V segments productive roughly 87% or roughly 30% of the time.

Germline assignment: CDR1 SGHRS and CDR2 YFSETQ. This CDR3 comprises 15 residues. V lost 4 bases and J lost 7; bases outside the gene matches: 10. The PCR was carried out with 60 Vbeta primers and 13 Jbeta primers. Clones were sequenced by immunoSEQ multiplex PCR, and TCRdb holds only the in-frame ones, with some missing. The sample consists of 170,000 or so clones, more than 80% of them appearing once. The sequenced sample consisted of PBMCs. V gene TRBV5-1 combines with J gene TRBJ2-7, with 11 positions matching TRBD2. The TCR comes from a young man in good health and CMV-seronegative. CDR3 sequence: CASSLTGTSGREQYF. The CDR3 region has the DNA TGCGCCAGCAGCCTGACCGGGACTAGCGGTAGGGAGCAGTACTTC.